This entry describes one TCR beta chain. Its target is unknown. TCRdb reprocessed the reads with MiXCR, giving one entry per CDR3 protein. The table has about 360,000 distinct CDR3 sequences, about 35% seen once; the top ten hold approximately 15%. The length of the CDR3 is 14 residues. V lost 2 bases to trimming and J lost 5 bases; unmatched junction nucleotides: 4. Per the germline V gene, CDR1 is SGHNT and CDR2 is YYREEE (reference sequence). The data belong to a study of T cell repertoires in cytomegalovirus infection. The rearrangement uses TRBV5-4 and TRBJ2-3, with TRBD2 matching 8 bases. The receptor was isolated from a human donor in good health (CMV status not recorded). Some clones in this sample may be carry-over from other donors' samples. Sequenced here: cultured PBMCs, sampled from culture after CMV antigen stimulation. For the CDR3, the DNA is TGTGCCAGCAGCTTAGCGGGAGAGGTAGATACGCAGTATTTT. Translation: CASSLAGEVDTQYF.